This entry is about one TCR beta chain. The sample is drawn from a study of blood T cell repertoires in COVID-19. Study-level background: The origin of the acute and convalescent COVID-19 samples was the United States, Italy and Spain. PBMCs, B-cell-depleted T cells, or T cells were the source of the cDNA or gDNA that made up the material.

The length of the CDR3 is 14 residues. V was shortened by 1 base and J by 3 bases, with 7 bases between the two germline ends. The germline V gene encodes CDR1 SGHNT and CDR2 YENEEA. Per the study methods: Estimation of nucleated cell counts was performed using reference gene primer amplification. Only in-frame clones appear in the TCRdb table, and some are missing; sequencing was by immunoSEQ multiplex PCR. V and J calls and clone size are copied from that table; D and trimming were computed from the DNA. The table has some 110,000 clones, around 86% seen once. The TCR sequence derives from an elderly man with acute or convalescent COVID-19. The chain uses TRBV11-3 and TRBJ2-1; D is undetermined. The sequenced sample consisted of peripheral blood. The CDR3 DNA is TGTGCCAGCAGCTTAGGGCTAGGCTACAATGAGCAGTTCTTC. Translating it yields CASSLGLGYNEQFF.